Presented here are 10 T cell receptor beta chains from one specimen sequenced in a study of monozygotic twins with inflammatory bowel disease. TCRdb re-called the 5' RACE reads; every CDR3 protein appears as one record, without DNA. The sample holds fewer than 550,000 distinct CDR3 sequences. Sequenced input: blood. The receptors originated from a human donor with ulcerative colitis or Crohn's disease, or a healthy co-twin of an affected twin (not recorded which).

J is TRBJ2-2 and V is TRBV3-1; the TCRdb D gene call, TRBD2, has no DNA to confirm it. The CDR3 length is 17 residues. The V gene's germline CDR1 is LGHDT and CDR2 YNNKEL (reference sequence). CDR3 residues: CASSPISGRGNTGELFF.

This sequence joins TRBV10-3 and TRBJ2-3; TCRdb names TRBD1, which stays unverified in the absence of DNA. The CDR3 length is 16 residues. Germline V gene sequence: CDR1 ENHRY, CDR2 SYGVKD. This CDR3 is CAISYTGGGSTDTQYF.

J is TRBJ1-2 and V is TRBV6-5; the D call of TRBD1 rests on TCRdb alone, since no DNA is present to check it. This CDR3 comprises 15 residues. The V gene's germline CDR1 is MNHEY and CDR2 SVGAGI. The CDR3 spells CASSYSTGADYGYTF.

The chain recombines TRBV30 with TRBJ2-1; TCRdb selects TRBD2, and the lack of DNA leaves this call unchecked. Germline CDR1 GTSNPN, CDR2 SVGIG (reference sequence). The CDR3 consists of 15 residues. The CDR3 sequence is CASRGQLSSYNEQFF.

This chain uses TRBV11-2 with TRBJ2-6. The germline CDR1 and CDR2 sequences are SGHAT and FQNNGV. The CDR3 length is 15 residues. The CDR3 here is CASSRVDPGANVLTF.

CDR3 residues: CASRLRQPNEKLFF. This sequence joins TRBV12-2 and TRBJ1-4; lacking DNA, the TRBD1 call made by TCRdb goes unchecked. TRBV12-2 is labeled a pseudogene. The CDR3 extends over 14 amino acids.

The J gene is TRBJ2-3, the V gene TRBV20-1; the D gene TCRdb calls, TRBD2, cannot be checked with no DNA. The CDR3 has 14 residues. Per the germline V gene, CDR1 is DFQATT and CDR2 is SNEGSKA (reference sequence). The CDR3 spells CSARGLAGTDTQYF.

J is TRBJ2-3 and V is TRBV5-1; TCRdb gives TRBD2 as the D gene, but with no DNA this cannot be confirmed. The germline V gene has CDR1 SGHRS and CDR2 YFSETQ. The CDR3 loop spans 17 amino acids. The CDR3 region is CASSLRLAGGLGDTQYF. Using reference TRBV5-1 and TRBJ2-3 for the parts outside the CDR3, the full variable domain is KAGVTQTPRYLIKTRGQQVTLSCSPISGHRSVSWYQQTPGQGLQFLFEYFSETQRNKGNFPGRFSGRQFSNSRSEMNVSTLELGDSALYLCASSLRLAGGLGDTQYFGPGTRLTVL.

The chain couples TRBV11-1 to TRBJ2-3; absent DNA, TCRdb's TRBD2 call cannot be checked. The V gene's germline CDR1 is SGHAT and CDR2 FQDESV (reference sequence). The length of the CDR3 is 19 residues. The CDR3 sequence is CASSLSSGRNSSSTDTQYF. The full variable domain, with the rest looked up from reference TRBV11-1 and TRBJ2-3, is EAEVAQSPRYKITEKSQAVAFWCDPISGHATLYWYRQILGQGPELLVQFQDESVVDDSQLPKDRFSAERLKGVDSTLKIQPAELGDSAMYLCASSLSSGRNSSSTDTQYFGPGTRLTVL.

V and J are TRBV2 and TRBJ1-5; checking the TCRdb D call of TRBD1 is not possible without DNA. CDR1 and CDR2 (germline): SNHLY, FYNNEI. The CDR3 covers 12 residues. Here the CDR3 reads CASNRGNQPQHF.